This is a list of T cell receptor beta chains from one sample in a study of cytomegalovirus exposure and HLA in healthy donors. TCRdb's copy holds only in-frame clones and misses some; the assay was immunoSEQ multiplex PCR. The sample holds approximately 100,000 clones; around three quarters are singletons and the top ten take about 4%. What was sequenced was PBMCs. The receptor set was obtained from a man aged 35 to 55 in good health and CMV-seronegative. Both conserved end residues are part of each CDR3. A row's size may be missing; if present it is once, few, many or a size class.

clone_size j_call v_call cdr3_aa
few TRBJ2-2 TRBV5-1 CASSSQAGDTGELFF
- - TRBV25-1 CASRRGEGGEQYF
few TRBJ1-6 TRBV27 CASSSGRTRTGTDNSPLHF
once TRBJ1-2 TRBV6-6 CASSYTPDRTGYTF
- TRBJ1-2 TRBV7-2 CASSSLGQGLSGYTF
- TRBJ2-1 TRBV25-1 CASSDPGQVYNEQFF
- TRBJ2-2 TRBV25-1 CASRMAGNTGELFF
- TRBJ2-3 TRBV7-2 CASSPEQKDTQYF
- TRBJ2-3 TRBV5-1 CASSPRTSGSTDTQYF
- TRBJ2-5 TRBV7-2 CASSLPFQAETQYF
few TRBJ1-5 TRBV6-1 CASSEVTGGAGQPQHF
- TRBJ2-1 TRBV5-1 CASSLRVRGHEQFF
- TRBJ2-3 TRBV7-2 CASSQGADTQYF
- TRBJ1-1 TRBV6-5 CASSSRGGAGTEAFF
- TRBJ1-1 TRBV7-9 CASSRSTGDTEAFF